The T cell receptor beta chain described here comes from a study of cytomegalovirus exposure and HLA in healthy donors. Overall study context: Across 350 to 400 genotyped donors, about 80% landed in the Caucasian-associated ancestry cluster.

V was trimmed by 0 bases and J by 1 base, leaving 11 bases between them. This CDR3 region has 16 residues. CDR1 is SGHRS, CDR2 YFSETQ, per germline. These donors, healthy bone marrow donors, were studied. PCR primers comprised 60 Vbeta and 13 Jbeta primers. This table comes from immunoSEQ multiplex PCR, and its TCRdb copy is limited to in-frame clones, with some not included. The sample records roughly 200,000 clones, 70% to 90% being singletons. For this clone: The antigen is not known.

Study-wide findings and caveats: Researchers reportedly found TCR beta sequences accurately predicted most subjects' HLA-A and HLA-B alleles.

The V and J genes are TRBV5-1 and TRBJ2-1; D ambiguous. Specimen: PBMCs. This receptor was taken from a woman aged 25 to 45 in good health and CMV-seronegative. CDR3 sequence reads: CASSLDMGRSYNEQFF. CDR3 DNA sequence: TGCGCCAGCAGCTTGGATATGGGCAGGTCCTACAATGAGCAGTTCTTC. Combining the CDR3 with reference TRBV5-1 and TRBJ2-1 gives the whole variable domain KAGVTQTPRYLIKTRGQQVTLSCSPISGHRSVSWYQQTPGQGLQFLFEYFSETQRNKGNFPGRFSGRQFSNSRSEMNVSTLELGDSALYLCASSLDMGRSYNEQFFGPGTRLTVL.